One and the same sample provided the 4 T cell receptor beta chains below, sequenced in a study of cytotoxic CD8 clonotypes in ibrutinib-treated CLL. Repertoires were generated with immunoSEQ multiplex PCR, while TCRdb's copy carries only in-frame clones and drops some. The sample carries a few hundred thousand clones, approximately 80% recorded once. The sample in question was PBMCs, obtained before ibrutinib treatment. The receptors derive from a human donor with chronic lymphocytic leukemia.

This clone came up a few times. V is TRBV6-5 and J is TRBJ2-2; D unclear. Germline CDR1 reads MNHEY; CDR2 reads SVGAGI. The CDR3 is 11 amino acids. Trimming cost V 7 bases and J 8 bases, with 8 bases left between them. The CDR3 loop is CASKRLGELFF. CDR3 sequence (DNA): TGTGCCAGCAAGAGGTTAGGGGAGCTGTTTTTT.

The V gene is TRBV4-1, the J gene TRBJ2-2, with 13 bases fitting TRBD2. The CDR3 spans 18 residues. The trim removed 3 bases at V and 1 base at J, leaving 5 bases unmatched. In germline, CDR1 is MGHRA, CDR2 YSYEKL. CDR3 in DNA: TGCGCCAGCAGCCAGGGACTAGCGGGACCGCTGAACACCGGGGAGCTGTTTTTT. It encodes CASSQGLAGPLNTGELFF.

The V call is TRBV15, the J call TRBJ1-1, with D maybe TRBD1 (6 bases). Germline V CDR1 and CDR2: LNHNV, YYDKDF (reference sequence). With 6 bases removed from V and 6 bases from J, the gap between germline ends came to 26 bases. CDR3 length: 17 residues. The CDR3 loop is CATSLDALGGGFAEAFF. In DNA form, the CDR3 reads TGTGCCACCAGTCTCGACGCTTTGGGAGGGGGTTTCGCTGAAGCTTTCTTT.

The chain employs TRBV27 and TRBJ2-7; 7 positions agree with TRBD1. The CDR3 extends over 15 amino acids. With 4 bases clipped from V and 2 bases from J, the junction kept 8 bases outside the gene matches. Germline V gives CDR1 MNHEY, CDR2 SMNVEV (reference sequence). The CDR3 bases are TGTGCCAGCAGTTCCGCCGGGACAGCAACCTACGAGCAGTACTTC. Translating it yields CASSSAGTATYEQYF.